Presented here are 14 T cell receptor beta chains from one specimen sequenced in a study of T cells in Graves' hyperthyroidism and ophthalmopathy (dated by TCRdb to between 2018 and 2021). Libraries came from multiplex PCR. TCRdb lists the instrument as Illumina HiSeq 2000. Amplification of TCR beta CDR3 regions was carried out from RNA transcripts. The TCR CDR3 was subjected to a first round of RT-PCR using the HTBI primer set and the Qiagen OneStep RT-PCR kit. Clones were called with MiXCR by TCRdb after fastp trimmed the public reads at Q25, and only in-frame beta chains were retained. CDR3 protein sequences are deduplicated, and each keeps its most common genes and DNA. This sample has 450,000 to 700,000 distinct CDR3 sequences in its table, and approximately 44% of those were observed once. The top ten constitute 15% to 20% of the sample. Material for sequencing was peripheral blood or thyroid tissue (not recorded which). The receptors come from an adult woman with Graves' disease, either hyperthyroidism or ophthalmopathy (not recorded which).

V is TRBV10-1 and J is TRBJ2-5; 10 nucleotides align to TRBD2. With 3 bases clipped from V and 3 bases from J, the junction kept 4 bases outside the gene matches. The CDR3 extends over 15 amino acids. Per the germline V gene, CDR1 is WNHNN and CDR2 is SYGVQD (reference sequence). CDR3 DNA sequence: TGCGCCAGCAGTGAACCTGGGACTAGCGAAGAGACCCAGTACTTC. Amino acids: CASSEPGTSEETQYF.

Notes on this clonotype: This is likely a read error, given that the CDR3 carries no conserved phenylalanine or tryptophan at its end. The limits of the CDR3 on the DNA are not certain, so only TCRdb's listed CDR3 is given. J is TRBJ1-2 and V is TRBV7-2. The CDR3 spans 11 amino acids, including both terminal residues. In germline, CDR1 is SGHTA, CDR2 FQGNSA. This CDR3 reads CASSTDGTSSY.

This clonotype showed up just a few times. This chain connects TRBV6-5 to TRBJ2-7; D may be TRBD1 or TRBD2 (5 bases each). The germline gives CDR1 MNHEY, CDR2 SVGAGI. This CDR3 contains 14 residues. Trimming shortened V by 8 bases and J by 3 bases, and 17 bases separated the two germline ends. The CDR3 is CASAPGAELYEQYF. In DNA form, the CDR3 reads TGTGCCAGCGCCCCCGGGGCTGAACTCTACGAGCAGTACTTC.

The chain recombines TRBV15 with TRBJ1-5; D is unclear. Germline CDR1 LNHNV, CDR2 YYDKDF (reference sequence). The CDR3 is made up of 13 amino acids. V dropped 4 bases and J dropped 4 bases, with 8 bases sitting between them. CDR3 protein: CATSTSRNQPQHF. The CDR3 bases are TGTGCCACCAGCACCTCCCGGAATCAGCCCCAGCATTTT.

This clonotype was recorded a few times. The J gene is TRBJ2-3, the V gene TRBV25-1, with 7 bases aligning to TRBD1. The trim removed 4 bases at V and 10 bases at J, leaving 11 bases unmatched. This CDR3 region has 14 residues. Germline CDR1 and CDR2: MGHDK and SYGVNS. CDR3 coding DNA: TGTGCCAGCAGTGGCCCCATCGACAGGGCAGCGCAGTATTTT. Translating gives CASSGPIDRAAQYF.

This clonotype showed up just a few times. The chain carries TRBV15 and TRBJ1-1, with D tentatively TRBD1 (5 bases). The CDR3 runs 16 residues. Looked up from germline, CDR1 is LNHNV and CDR2 is YYDKDF (reference sequence). Trimming cost V 3 bases and J 6 bases, with 20 bases left between them. The CDR3 DNA reads TGTGCCACCAGCAGTGACTCGACGGGGGGTATGGCTGAAGCTTTCTTT. It specifies CATSSDSTGGMAEAFF.

This clonotype was detected ten times or more. The CDR3 DNA reads TGTGCCAGCAGCTTTCACCCCCAGAAGTATGGCTACACCTTC. The encoded protein is CASSFHPQKYGYTF. The chain links TRBV7-9 to TRBJ1-2; D uncertain. Germline-derived CDR1 and CDR2 are SEHNR and FQNEAQ (reference sequence). The CDR3 is 14 residues long. Trimming removed 3 bases from V and 5 bases from J, with 13 bases in between.

V usage is TRBV10-3 and J usage is TRBJ2-5; TRBD2 matches 10 bases. V was clipped by 3 bases and J by 5 bases; unmatched bases: 9. In germline, CDR1 is ENHRY, CDR2 SYGVKD. The length of the CDR3 is 16 residues. The CDR3 protein is CAISDGLAGVRETQYF. Written as DNA, the CDR3 is TGTGCCATCAGTGATGGTCTAGCGGGAGTACGGGAGACCCAGTACTTC.

The chain links TRBV20-1 to TRBJ2-2, with 8 bases lining up with TRBD1. The V segment lost 0 bases and the J segment 5 bases; nucleotides outside the gene matches: 5. Germline V gene sequence: CDR1 DFQATT, CDR2 SNEGSKA (reference sequence). This CDR3 spans 15 amino acids. The CDR3 nucleotides are TGCAGTGCTAGAGATCCCACAGGGGGAACCGGGGAGCTGTTTTTT. Translating it yields CSARDPTGGTGELFF.

The genes are TRBV11-1 and TRBJ2-5; 7 nucleotides line up with TRBD2. Losses at the gene ends were 5 bases for V and 2 bases for J; bases not matched to a gene: 8. The CDR3 length is 15 residues. Germline CDR1 SGHAT, CDR2 FQDESV (reference sequence). CDR3 coding DNA: TGTGCCAGCAGCCCTCTGCGCGGGAGTCAAGAGACCCAGTACTTC. Translation gives CASSPLRGSQETQYF.

The V and J genes are TRBV7-2 and TRBJ1-3; D ambiguous. Trimming removed 8 bases from V and 0 bases from J, with 8 bases in between. Germline V gene lookup returns CDR1 SGHTA and CDR2 FQGNSA. The CDR3 covers 13 residues. CDR3 loop: CASGEISGNTIYF. The CDR3 DNA reads TGTGCCAGCGGGGAGATCTCTGGAAACACCATATATTTT. Using reference TRBV7-2 and TRBJ1-3 for the parts outside the CDR3, the full variable domain is GAGVSQSPSNKVTEKGKDVELRCDPISGHTALYWYRQSLGQGLEFLIYFQGNSAPDKSGLPSDRFSAERTGGSVSTLTIQRTQQEDSAVYLCASGEISGNTIYFGEGSWLTVV.

This clonotype was observed a few times. The chain combines TRBV20-1 with TRBJ2-5; TRBD2 agrees at 11 bases. V shed 3 bases and J 0 bases; nucleotides not matched to a gene: 6. The CDR3 has 16 residues. Germline assignment: CDR1 DFQATT and CDR2 SNEGSKA (reference sequence). The CDR3 loop is CSASLAGGPYQETQYF. The CDR3 DNA sequence: TGCAGTGCTAGTCTAGCGGGGGGCCCGTACCAAGAGACCCAGTACTTC.

This clonotype was recorded at least ten times. The gene calls are TRBV15 and TRBJ2-5; 12 positions match TRBD2. This CDR3 has 15 amino acids. Germline V gene sequence: CDR1 LNHNV, CDR2 YYDKDF (reference sequence). The trim removed 6 bases at V and 4 bases at J, leaving 6 bases unmatched. The CDR3 DNA reads TGTGCCACCAGTAGAACGGGACTAGCGGGAGAGACCCAGTACTTC. This translates into CATSRTGLAGETQYF.

This chain links TRBV7-2 with TRBJ1-5, with D perhaps TRBD1 (5 bases). V lost 5 bases and J lost 7, with 15 bases in between. Germline lookup yields CDR1 SGHTA and CDR2 FQGNSA. This CDR3 has 14 amino acids. The chain's CDR3 is CASSGGFSGQPQHF. CDR3 nucleotides: TGTGCCAGCAGCGGGGGGTTCTCGGGGCAGCCCCAGCATTTT.